Below, 9 T cell receptor beta chains from the same sample are listed, as sequenced in a study of T cells in women clearing cervical HPV infection. Repertoires were generated with immunoSEQ multiplex PCR, while TCRdb's copy carries only in-frame clones and drops some. The ten most abundant clones cover around 8% of a sample with about 15,000 clones. Sequenced sample: blood buffy coat. The source of these receptors is a woman between 18 and 69 years old with a cervical HPV16 infection that either progressed to CIN3+ or cleared (not recorded which).

On this clone: With the read ending 3 residues before the CDR3 end, the germline J gene is used to fill in that end. V usage is TRBV6-2 or TRBV6-3 and J usage is TRBJ2-3; 12 bases align to TRBD2. With 5 bases clipped from V and 5 bases from J, the junction kept 8 bases outside the gene matches. Germline CDR1 and CDR2: MNHEY and SVGEGT. The CDR3 runs 16 residues. The CDR3 region is CASSPGLAGRGDTQYF. Partial CDR3 DNA: TGTGCCAGCAGTCCAGGACTAGCGGGAAGGGGAGATACG.

As for this clone: The sequenced fragment ends 3 residues before the CDR3 boundary, so the rest is inferred from the germline J gene. The J gene is TRBJ2-2, the V gene TRBV19; TRBD2 is a possible D gene (5 bases). The CDR3 extends over 17 amino acids. The V gene's germline CDR1 is LNHDA and CDR2 SQIVND (reference sequence). The V and J ends lost 3 bases and 6 bases respectively, with 20 bases between them. The covered CDR3 bases are TGTGCCAGTAGTATTGTATTAACCAGCCAGAGGGCCGGGGAG. Translation: CASSIVLTSQRAGE. The whole CDR3 protein is CASSIVLTSQRAGELFF.

Details on this clone: One end of the junction varies from germline; a read error may be responsible. The read terminates 3 residues before the CDR3 end, so the remaining end is supplied by the germline J gene. The chain is built from TRBV4-2 and TRBJ2-2; TRBD2 is a possible D gene (6 bases). The CDR3 totals 14 residues. The germline V gene encodes CDR1 LGHNA and CDR2 YNFKEQ. The CDR3 protein is CASSFVAGSGELFF. The sequenced CDR3 bases are TGCGCCAGCAGCTTCGTGGCGGGGTCCGGGGAG.

Comments on this clone: The read ends 3 residues early relative to the CDR3; the germline J gene fills the gap. The rearrangement joins TRBV20-1 to TRBJ1-6, with 7 bases matching TRBD1. The CDR3 has 19 residues. The germline CDR1 and CDR2 sequences are DFQATT and SNEGSKA (reference sequence). V dropped 6 bases and J dropped 0; count of bases not matched to a gene: 17. CDR3 residues: CSAPPRGGTESSYNSPLHF. The DNA read from the CDR3 is TGCAGTGCCCCCCCCCGGGGAGGGACAGAGAGCTCCTATAATTCACCC.

As regards this clone: With the read ending 3 residues before the CDR3 end, the germline J gene is used to fill in that end. The J gene is TRBJ2-1, the V gene TRBV20-1; 10 bases are shared with TRBD2. CDR1 DFQATT and CDR2 SNEGSKA come from the germline V gene (reference sequence). The CDR3 length is 14 residues. Trimming at V came to 4 bases and at J to 6 bases, leaving 6 bases not matched to a gene. CDR3 protein: CSAIDTSGINEQFF. The part of the CDR3 DNA that was read is TGCAGTGCTATCGACACTAGCGGGATCAATGAG.

The CDR3 protein is CASSINGADTEAFF. The sequenced part of the CDR3 DNA is TGTGCCAGTAGTATCAATGGGGCCGACACTGAA. J is TRBJ1-1 and V is TRBV19; weak D call: TRBD1 (5 bases). The read ends 3 residues early relative to the CDR3; the germline J gene fills the gap. V lost 3 bases and J lost 3, with 11 bases in between. CDR3 length: 14 residues. Germline lookup yields CDR1 LNHDA and CDR2 SQIVND (reference sequence).

On this clone itself: Read coverage stops 3 residues before the CDR3 terminus; the germline J gene supplies the remainder. The chain is built from TRBV2 and TRBJ1-3; 7 nucleotides match TRBD1. Unmatched junction bases numbered 6, after V lost 4 bases and J lost 3 bases. The CDR3 extends over 15 amino acids. Germline V lookup: CDR1 SNHLY, CDR2 FYNNEI. The CDR3 sequence is CASSGQGGIGNTIYF. The sequenced CDR3 bases are TGTGCCAGCAGTGGGCAGGGGGGAATTGGAAACACC.

For this clone: The CDR3 goes on 3 residues after the read ends, and that part is filled in from the germline J gene. The chain couples TRBV7-9 to TRBJ2-5, with a tentative D call TRBD1 (6 bases). CDR1 is SEHNR and CDR2 is FQNEAQ in the germline V gene (reference sequence). This CDR3 has 13 amino acids. V lost 5 bases and J 7 bases, leaving 14 bases between the germline ends. The CDR3 is CASSPNLGGTQYF. Incomplete CDR3 DNA: TGTGCCAGCAGCCCCAACCTAGGGGGGACC. Supplemented by reference TRBV7-9 and TRBJ2-5, the full variable domain reads DTGVSQNPRHKITKRGQNVTFRCDPISEHNRLYWYRQTLGQGPEFLTYFQNEAQLEKSRLLSDRFSAERPKGSFSTLEIQRTEQGDSAMYLCASSPNLGGTQYFGPGTRLLVL.

About this clone: The CDR3 is cut off 3 residues early in the read; its end comes from the germline J gene. The chain joins TRBV19 to TRBJ1-1; D is unclear. Looked up from germline, CDR1 is LNHDA and CDR2 is SQIVND (reference sequence). This CDR3 is 14 amino acids long. The sequenced CDR3 bases are TGTGCCAGTAAGGAGGGTACGGGGTTCGGCGAA. It translates to CASKEGTGFGE. The CDR3 in full is CASKEGTGFGEAFF.